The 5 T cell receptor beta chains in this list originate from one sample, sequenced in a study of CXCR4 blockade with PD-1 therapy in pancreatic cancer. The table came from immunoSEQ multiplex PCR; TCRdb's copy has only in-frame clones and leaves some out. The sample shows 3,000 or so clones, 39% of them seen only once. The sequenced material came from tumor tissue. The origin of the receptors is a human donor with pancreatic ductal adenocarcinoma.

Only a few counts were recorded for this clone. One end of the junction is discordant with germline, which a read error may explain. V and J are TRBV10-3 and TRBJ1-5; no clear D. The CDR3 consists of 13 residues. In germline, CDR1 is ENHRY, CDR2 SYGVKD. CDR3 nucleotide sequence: TGTGCCAGCAGTGTGTCGGAAGAACAGCCCCAGCATTTT. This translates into CASSVSEEQPQHF.

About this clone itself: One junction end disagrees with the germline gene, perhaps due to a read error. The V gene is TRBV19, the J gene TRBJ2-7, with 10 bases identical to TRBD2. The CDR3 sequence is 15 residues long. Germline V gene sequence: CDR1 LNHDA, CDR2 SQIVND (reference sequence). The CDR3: CVSSILAGDSYEQYF. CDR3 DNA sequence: TGTGTCAGTAGTATCCTAGCGGGGGACTCCTACGAGCAGTACTTC. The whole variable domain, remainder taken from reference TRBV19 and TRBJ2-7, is DGGITQSPKYLFRKEGQNVTLSCEQNLNHDAMYWYRQDPGQGLRLIYYSQIVNDFQKGDIAEGYSVSREKKESFPLTVTSAQKNPTAFYLCVSSILAGDSYEQYFGPGTRLTVT.

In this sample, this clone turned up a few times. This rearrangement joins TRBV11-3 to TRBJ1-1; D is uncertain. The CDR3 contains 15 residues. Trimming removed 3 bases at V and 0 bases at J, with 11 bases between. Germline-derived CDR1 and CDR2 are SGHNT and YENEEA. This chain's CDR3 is CASSLAGVMNTEAFF. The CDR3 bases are TGTGCCAGCAGCTTGGCCGGGGTCATGAACACTGAAGCTTTCTTT.

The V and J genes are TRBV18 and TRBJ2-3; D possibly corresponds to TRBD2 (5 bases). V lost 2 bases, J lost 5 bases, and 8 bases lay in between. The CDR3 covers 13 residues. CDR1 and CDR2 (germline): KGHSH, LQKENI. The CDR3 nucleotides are TGTGCCAGCTCACCAACCGGGGAAGATACGCAGTATTTT. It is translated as CASSPTGEDTQYF.

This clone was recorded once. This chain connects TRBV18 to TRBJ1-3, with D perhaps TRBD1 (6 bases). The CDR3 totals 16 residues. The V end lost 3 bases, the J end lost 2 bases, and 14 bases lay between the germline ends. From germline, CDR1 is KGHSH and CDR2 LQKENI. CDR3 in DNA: TGTGCCAGCTCACCGGGGGCCGGGACAACTGGAAACACCATATATTTT. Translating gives CASSPGAGTTGNTIYF.